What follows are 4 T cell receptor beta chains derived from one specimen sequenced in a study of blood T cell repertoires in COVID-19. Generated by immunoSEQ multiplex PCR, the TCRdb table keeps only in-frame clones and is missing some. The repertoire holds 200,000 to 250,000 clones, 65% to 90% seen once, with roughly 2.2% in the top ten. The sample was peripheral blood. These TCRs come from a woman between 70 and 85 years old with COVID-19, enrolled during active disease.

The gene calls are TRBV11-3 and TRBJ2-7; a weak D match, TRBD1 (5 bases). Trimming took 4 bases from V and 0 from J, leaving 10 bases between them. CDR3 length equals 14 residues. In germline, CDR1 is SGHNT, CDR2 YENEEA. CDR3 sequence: CASSSRQSSYEQYF. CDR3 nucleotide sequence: TGTGCCAGCAGCTCAAGACAGAGCTCCTACGAGCAGTACTTC.

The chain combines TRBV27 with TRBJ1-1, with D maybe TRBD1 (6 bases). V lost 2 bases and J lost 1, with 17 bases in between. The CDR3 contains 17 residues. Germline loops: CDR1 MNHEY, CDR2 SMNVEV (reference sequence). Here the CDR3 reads CASSLLSREGGNTEAFF. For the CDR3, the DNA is TGTGCCAGCAGTTTACTCTCTCGGGAAGGGGGGAACACTGAAGCTTTCTTT.

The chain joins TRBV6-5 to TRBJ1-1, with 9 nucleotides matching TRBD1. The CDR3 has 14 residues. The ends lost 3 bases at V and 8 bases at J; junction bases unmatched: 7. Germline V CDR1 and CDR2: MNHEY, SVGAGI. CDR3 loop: CASSYLGQGREAFF. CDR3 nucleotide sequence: TGTGCCAGCAGTTATTTAGGACAGGGGAGGGAAGCTTTCTTT.

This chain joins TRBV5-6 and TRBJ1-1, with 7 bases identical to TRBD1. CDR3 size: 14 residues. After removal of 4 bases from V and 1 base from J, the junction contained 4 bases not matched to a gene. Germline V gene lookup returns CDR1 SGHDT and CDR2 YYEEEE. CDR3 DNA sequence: TGTGCCAGCAGCCGCAGGGGGAGGAACACTGAAGCTTTCTTT. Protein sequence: CASSRRGRNTEAFF.